This T cell receptor beta chain is from a study of T cell clonotyping in hematopoietic cell transplantation. The method was immunoSEQ multiplex PCR; TCRdb's version includes in-frame clones alone and lacks a portion of them. The sample lists about 10,000 clones; around half were seen once. CDR3 length: 15 amino acids. The V and J ends lost 1 base and 0 bases respectively, with 4 bases between them. CDR1 and CDR2 (germline): LGHNA, YSLEER. This sequence originates from a female patient aged 50-65 years who had an allogeneic stem cell transplant from an unrelated donor, so the T cells may come from the graft donor. Some clones in this sample may be carry-over from other donors' samples. The genes are TRBV4-3 and TRBJ2-6, with D unresolved. The sample was peripheral blood mononuclear cells, taken 100 days after allogeneic stem cell transplant. The CDR3, as DNA: TGCGCCAGCAGCCAAGGGAGCTCTGGGGCCAACGTCCTGACTTTC. This sequence encodes CASSQGSSGANVLTF.